This passage covers 21 T cell receptor beta chains from one sample sequenced in a study of identical twins. TCRdb independently ran MiXCR on the 5' RACE reads; one entry per CDR3 protein. The table lists hundreds of thousands of distinct CDR3 sequences, about 20% of them singletons. This sample was shared with a second study, whose subject was T cells expressing NK-cell markers.

Sample: PBMCs. All receptors come from a woman between 18 and 30 years old in good health.

The chain couples TRBV20-1 to TRBJ2-3; unclear D gene. Germline CDR1 and CDR2: DFQATT and SNEGSKA (reference sequence). This CDR3 contains 13 residues. The V and J ends lost 6 bases and 0 bases respectively, with 10 bases between them. For the CDR3, the DNA is TGCAGTGCGCGAAAACCCAGCACAGATACGCAGTATTTT. Residues: CSARKPSTDTQYF.

The CDR3 protein is CAISERRAQETQYF. The CDR3 DNA sequence: TGTGCCATCAGTGAGCGCAGGGCCCAAGAGACCCAGTACTTC. V and J are TRBV10-3 and TRBJ2-5, with D possibly TRBD1 on 5 matching bases. The CDR3 is 14 residues long. Trimming took off 2 bases at V and 1 base at J, with 8 bases between the two ends. Germline V gene data show CDR1 as ENHRY and CDR2 as SYGVKD.

V is TRBV10-3 and J is TRBJ2-7; 7 bases are shared with TRBD2. The CDR3 length is 15 residues. The germline V gene has CDR1 ENHRY and CDR2 SYGVKD. The junction had 11 bases not matched to a gene; V was cut back by 1 base and J by 8 bases. The CDR3, as DNA: TGTGCCATCAGTGAGTGGGAGGGGCAACGCCCAAAGCAGTACTTC. It yields the protein CAISEWEGQRPKQYF.

There are a few counts of this clonotype. J is TRBJ2-3 and V is TRBV20-1; 11 bases align to TRBD2. V shed 5 bases and J 5 bases; nucleotides not matched to a gene: 9. Germline V gives CDR1 DFQATT, CDR2 SNEGSKA (reference sequence). This CDR3 region has 15 residues. The CDR3 coding sequence is TGCAGTGCTGAACTAGCGGGAGTTTGGGAAGATACGCAGTATTTT. Its translation is CSAELAGVWEDTQYF.

CDR3 nucleotides: TGTGCCAGCAACTCGGACAGGGAGAAGACCCAGTACTTC. The encoded protein is CASNSDREKTQYF. The V call is TRBV6-6, the J call TRBJ2-5, with 8 bases that match TRBD1. Germline trimming cut 7 bases from V and 6 bases from J; bases unmatched to any gene: 7. The CDR3 totals 13 residues. The V gene's germline CDR1 is MNHNY and CDR2 SVGAGI (reference sequence).

This rearrangement joins TRBV12-3 or TRBV12-4 to TRBJ1-4; TRBD1 is a possible D gene (6 bases). Trimming shortened V by 5 bases and J by 3 bases, and 13 bases separated the two germline ends. CDR3 length: 15 residues. The CDR3 region is CASSQGSGANEKLFF. In DNA form, the CDR3 reads TGTGCCAGCAGTCAGGGGAGCGGAGCTAATGAAAAACTGTTTTTT.

The chain carries TRBV7-9 and TRBJ1-6, with D possibly being TRBD1 (6 bases). The V end lost 5 bases, the J end lost 5 bases, and 10 bases lay between the germline ends. Germline CDR1 is SEHNR and CDR2 is FQNEAQ (reference sequence). The CDR3 covers 14 residues. The chain's CDR3 is CASSTDSHNSPLHF. The DNA for the CDR3 is TGTGCCAGCAGCACGGACAGCCATAATTCACCCCTCCACTTT.

A few counts support this clonotype. The chain recombines TRBV6-1 with TRBJ2-1; 7 nucleotides match TRBD2. Germline loops: CDR1 MNHNS, CDR2 SASEGT. This CDR3 spans 16 amino acids. The V and J ends lost 6 bases and 1 base, in that order; junction bases with no gene match: 9. The chain's CDR3 is CASSKGRERSYNEQFF. In DNA, the CDR3 is TGTGCCAGCAGCAAAGGGCGGGAGAGGTCCTACAATGAGCAGTTCTTC.

The sample holds a few counts of this clonotype. Here the CDR3 reads CASSFLGASVEQYF. CDR3 DNA sequence: TGTGCCAGCAGCTTCCTAGGGGCTAGCGTCGAGCAGTACTTC. The chain combines TRBV7-2 with TRBJ2-7; TRBD2 is a possible D gene (6 bases). The germline V gene encodes CDR1 SGHTA and CDR2 FQGNSA. The CDR3 totals 14 residues. Trimming shortened V by 3 bases and J by 6 bases, and 15 bases separated the two germline ends.

The V and J genes are TRBV20-1 and TRBJ1-6, with unresolved D. Between the trimmed V and J ends, which lost 0 bases and 7 bases, there was a span of 4 bases. CDR3 length: 12 residues. CDR1 is DFQATT and CDR2 is SNEGSKA in the germline V gene (reference sequence). In nucleotides, the CDR3 is TGCAGTGCTAGAGATAGGAATTCACCCCTCCACTTT. It is translated as CSARDRNSPLHF.

Only a few counts were recorded for this clonotype. The CDR3 loop reads CASSLDPLRAQYF. CDR3 sequence (DNA): TGTGCCAGCAGCTTAGATCCCCTGAGGGCCCAGTACTTC. The V and J genes are TRBV7-2 and TRBJ2-5; possible D gene TRBD2, 5 bases. The V end lost 1 base, the J end lost 9 bases, and 12 bases lay between the germline ends. Germline values: CDR1 SGHTA, CDR2 FQGNSA. The CDR3 loop spans 13 amino acids.

The sample holds many counts of this clonotype. This rearrangement joins TRBV10-3 to TRBJ1-1, with unresolved D. The CDR3 covers 12 residues. V was trimmed by 6 bases and J by 1 base, leaving 6 bases between them. CDR1 is ENHRY, CDR2 SYGVKD, per germline. The CDR3 loop is CAISYGNTEAFF. CDR3 in DNA: TGTGCCATCAGCTATGGGAACACTGAAGCTTTCTTT.

This clonotype was seen a handful of times. The rearrangement uses TRBV20-1 and TRBJ1-5; unclear D gene. Deletions cut 6 bases from V and 0 bases from J, with 15 bases between. Germline lookup yields CDR1 DFQATT and CDR2 SNEGSKA (reference sequence). CDR3 length: 15 amino acids. DNA for the CDR3: TGCAGTGCCCCCGATGTGGGCAATAGCAATCAGCCCCAGCATTTT. Translated: CSAPDVGNSNQPQHF.

This clonotype came up a few times. CDR3 sequence reads: CASRAGLSEQFF. The CDR3 DNA follows: TGTGCCAGCAGAGCAGGCCTCAGTGAGCAGTTCTTC. The V and J genes are TRBV12-3 or TRBV12-4 and TRBJ2-1, with D unresolved. This CDR3 comprises 12 residues. Between the trimmed V and J ends, which lost 6 bases and 9 bases, there was a span of 12 bases.

This clonotype came up a few times. V gene TRBV12-3 or TRBV12-4 combines with J gene TRBJ2-5; unclear D gene. The CDR3 totals 15 residues. V dropped 5 bases and J dropped 4 bases, with 17 bases sitting between them. CDR3: CASSPAEVVGETQYF. In nucleotides, the CDR3 is TGTGCCAGCAGTCCCGCAGAGGTGGTAGGAGAGACCCAGTACTTC.

The rearrangement uses TRBV3-1 and TRBJ1-5; D is unresolved. CDR1 is LGHDT and CDR2 is YNNKEL in the germline V gene (reference sequence). There are 13 residues in the CDR3. The V end was cut by 4 bases, the J end by 7 bases, with 11 bases between. Here the CDR3 reads CASSPPGGQPQHF. The CDR3 nucleotides read TGTGCCAGCAGCCCACCGGGTGGGCAGCCCCAGCATTTT.

The chain is built from TRBV7-9 and TRBJ2-7; D tentatively fits TRBD1 or TRBD2 (5 bases each). The CDR3 is made up of 15 amino acids. Deletions cut 5 bases from V and 5 bases from J, with 19 bases between. The germline CDR1 and CDR2 sequences are SEHNR and FQNEAQ (reference sequence). The CDR3 loop is CASSTGTRSLDEQYF. The CDR3 nucleotides are TGTGCCAGCAGCACTGGGACGAGGAGCTTGGACGAGCAGTACTTC.

This clonotype was seen ten or more times. The V and J genes are TRBV27 and TRBJ2-1, with 13 bases lining up with TRBD2. This CDR3 has 16 amino acids. With V trimmed by 5 bases and J by 7 bases, 8 bases remained unmatched. Per the germline V gene, CDR1 is MNHEY and CDR2 is SMNVEV (reference sequence). The CDR3, as DNA: TGTGCCAGCAGTCCAAGGACTAGCGGGAGTGGGAATGAGCAGTTCTTC. This translates into CASSPRTSGSGNEQFF.

This clonotype has a handful of counts. The CDR3 protein is CSARDVRGGGELFF. CDR3 nucleotides: TGCAGTGCTAGAGATGTGCGGGGGGGCGGGGAGCTGTTTTTT. V gene TRBV20-1 combines with J gene TRBJ2-2, with TRBD2 identical over 9 bases. V dropped 0 bases and J dropped 7; count of bases not matched to a gene: 3. The CDR3 totals 14 residues. Germline V gene lookup returns CDR1 DFQATT and CDR2 SNEGSKA (reference sequence).

This clonotype was counted only a few times. The chain employs TRBV20-1 and TRBJ2-3; no definite D call. This CDR3 spans 14 amino acids. Trimming stripped 3 bases from V and 3 bases from J, with 13 bases between. Germline V CDR1 and CDR2: DFQATT, SNEGSKA (reference sequence). In DNA, the CDR3 is TGCAGTGCTAGGGACCCCCTGATTACAGATACGCAGTATTTT. Residues: CSARDPLITDTQYF.

This clonotype was seen a few times. This chain connects TRBV6-5 to TRBJ2-5, with TRBD1 identical over 8 bases. V shed 4 bases, J shed 3 bases, and the junction held 7 bases outside the gene matches. The CDR3 sequence is 15 residues long. CDR1 and CDR2 from the germline V gene are MNHEY and SVGAGI. This chain's CDR3 is CASSFRQGLKETQYF. The CDR3 coding sequence is TGTGCCAGCAGTTTTCGACAGGGGCTAAAAGAGACCCAGTACTTC.